This TCR beta chain was captured by sequencing in a study of T cell repertoires in cytomegalovirus infection. MiXCR, applied by TCRdb to the reads, yields one record per CDR3 protein. The data show hundreds of thousands of distinct CDR3 sequences, around 35% seen once. Germline V gene data show CDR1 as LGHDT and CDR2 as YNNKEL (reference sequence). The CDR3 extends over 11 amino acids. V gave up 7 bases and J gave up 2 bases, with 6 bases separating them. A note on this clonotype: Its antigen remains unidentified.

The origin of this receptor is a human donor in good health (CMV status not recorded). Some clones in this sample may be carry-over from other donors' samples. Sequencing was performed on cultured PBMCs, taken from culture after CMV antigen stimulation. The chain uses TRBV3-1 and TRBJ2-7; no definite D call. Here the CDR3 reads CASKGPYEQYF. For the CDR3, the DNA is TGTGCCAGCAAAGGCCCCTACGAGCAGTACTTC.